The 15 T cell receptor beta chains presented below share a single source sample, sequenced in a study of blood T cell repertoires in COVID-19. Produced via immunoSEQ multiplex PCR; TCRdb's table is partial and in-frame only. The data contain about 360,000 clones, 86% of them singletons. Specimen: peripheral blood. The receptors derive from a woman aged 55-70 years with COVID-19, enrolled during active disease.

The chain uses TRBV4-3 and TRBJ1-2, with 8 bases that match TRBD1. The CDR3 has 15 amino acids. Germline V gives CDR1 LGHNA, CDR2 YSLEER. V was clipped by 4 bases and J by 5 bases; unmatched bases: 9. CDR3 region: CASSLGATGAYGYTF. The CDR3 region has the DNA TGCGCCAGCAGCCTGGGGGCGACAGGGGCTTATGGCTACACCTTC.

The chain is built from TRBV19 and TRBJ1-5; no clear D. The CDR3 length is 16 residues. Germline CDR1 reads LNHDA; CDR2 reads SQIVND (reference sequence). V was trimmed by 1 base and J by 1 base, leaving 11 bases between them. The CDR3 sequence: CASSIGWEKSNQPQHF. The CDR3 region has the DNA TGTGCCAGTAGTATAGGGTGGGAGAAGAGCAATCAGCCCCAGCATTTT. The whole variable domain, remainder taken from reference TRBV19 and TRBJ1-5, is DGGITQSPKYLFRKEGQNVTLSCEQNLNHDAMYWYRQDPGQGLRLIYYSQIVNDFQKGDIAEGYSVSREKKESFPLTVTSAQKNPTAFYLCASSIGWEKSNQPQHFGDGTRLSIL.

The chain uses TRBV5-6 and TRBJ2-5; 8 bases are a match to TRBD2. J was trimmed by 2 bases and V by 3 bases; bases with no gene match: 12. The CDR3 is 17 residues long. Germline assignment: CDR1 SGHDT and CDR2 YYEEEE. The CDR3 sequence is CASSSRRGAVWQETQYF. As DNA, the CDR3 is TGTGCCAGCAGCTCGCGGCGGGGGGCGGTTTGGCAAGAGACCCAGTACTTC.

The chain recombines TRBV7-9 with TRBJ2-5; D perhaps matches TRBD2 (6 bases). There are 16 residues in the CDR3. CDR1 is SEHNR and CDR2 is FQNEAQ in the germline V gene (reference sequence). V was clipped by 5 bases and J by 3 bases, with 19 bases between them. For the CDR3, the DNA is TGTGCCAGCAGCGGCGGGGCTTTCGAAGTGGAAGAGACCCAGTACTTC. Its protein is CASSGGAFEVEETQYF.

The gene calls are TRBV30 and TRBJ1-2; 9 bases are shared with TRBD1. This CDR3 is built from 13 residues. The V segment lost 3 bases and the J segment 7 bases; nucleotides outside the gene matches: 6. Germline values: CDR1 GTSNPN, CDR2 SVGIG (reference sequence). The CDR3 region has the DNA TGTGCCTGGAGAACGGGGACAGGGCTTGGCTACACCTTC. This gives the protein CAWRTGTGLGYTF.

The rearrangement links TRBV5-1 to TRBJ1-5; D is uncertain. Germline lookup yields CDR1 SGHRS and CDR2 YFSETQ. This CDR3 region has 15 residues. V dropped 6 bases and J dropped 0 bases, with 13 bases sitting between them. CDR3 sequence: CASTLFPDSNQPQHF. CDR3 DNA sequence: TGCGCCAGCACCCTGTTCCCAGATAGCAATCAGCCCCAGCATTTT. Complete variable domain (other parts from reference TRBV5-1 and TRBJ1-5): KAGVTQTPRYLIKTRGQQVTLSCSPISGHRSVSWYQQTPGQGLQFLFEYFSETQRNKGNFPGRFSGRQFSNSRSEMNVSTLELGDSALYLCASTLFPDSNQPQHFGDGTRLSIL.

This rearrangement joins TRBV7-9 to TRBJ1-2, with no clear D. The CDR3 is made up of 15 amino acids. From germline, CDR1 is SEHNR and CDR2 FQNEAQ (reference sequence). Trimming left V 1 base short and J 0 bases short, with 9 bases between. CDR3: CASSLVADPNYGYTF. The CDR3, as DNA: TGTGCCAGCAGCTTAGTGGCGGATCCTAACTATGGCTACACCTTC.

This clone appeared a single time. This rearrangement joins TRBV6-2 or TRBV6-3 to TRBJ2-4; 7 bases align to TRBD2. The V and J ends lost 0 bases and 6 bases, in that order; junction bases with no gene match: 2. The CDR3 has 14 residues. The germline V gene has CDR1 MNHEY and CDR2 SVGEGT. The CDR3 protein is CASSYSSGGNIQYF. CDR3 nucleotide sequence: TGTGCCAGCAGTTACTCGTCGGGGGGAAACATTCAGTACTTC.

This chain connects TRBV4-1 to TRBJ1-5, with 7 bases identical to TRBD1. This CDR3 comprises 16 residues. In germline, CDR1 is MGHRA, CDR2 YSYEKL. Losses at the gene ends were 1 base for V and 4 bases for J; bases not matched to a gene: 7. The CDR3 loop reads CASSQVSRGINQPQHF. The DNA of the CDR3 is TGCGCCAGCAGCCAAGTCTCCAGGGGGATTAATCAGCCCCAGCATTTT.

This chain uses TRBV29-1 with TRBJ2-7; 8 nucleotides agree with TRBD1. CDR3 size: 13 residues. Germline V gene lookup returns CDR1 SQVTM and CDR2 ANQGSEA. J was trimmed by 5 bases and V by 4 bases; bases with no gene match: 7. This chain's CDR3 is CSVAGQESDEQYF. DNA of the CDR3: TGCAGCGTTGCGGGACAGGAGAGCGACGAGCAGTACTTC.

The rearrangement joins TRBV30 to TRBJ2-7; 8 positions agree with TRBD2. Germline loops: CDR1 GTSNPN, CDR2 SVGIG (reference sequence). The J segment lost 6 bases and the V segment lost 1 base, leaving 8 bases of the junction unmatched. CDR3 length: 14 residues. The CDR3 spells CAWSDAGGPLEQYF. CDR3 nucleotide sequence: TGTGCCTGGAGTGATGCGGGGGGTCCCCTCGAGCAGTACTTC.

The J gene is TRBJ2-7, the V gene TRBV11-3, with D unresolved. Germline V gene data show CDR1 as SGHNT and CDR2 as YENEEA. CDR3 length equals 13 residues. Between the trimmed V and J ends, which lost 2 bases and 0 bases, there was a span of 5 bases. The CDR3, as DNA: TGTGCCAGCAGCTTATCCAGCTCCTACGAGCAGTACTTC. Translated, it gives CASSLSSSYEQYF. Using reference TRBV11-3 and TRBJ2-7 for the parts outside the CDR3, the full variable domain is EAGVVQSPRYKIIEKKQPVAFWCNPISGHNTLYWYLQNLGQGPELLIRYENEEAVDDSQLPKDRFSAERLKGVDSTLKIQPAELGDSAVYLCASSLSSSYEQYFGPGTRLTVT.

The chain recombines TRBV10-2 with TRBJ1-1; TRBD1 might be the D (5 bases). Trimming shortened V by 1 base and J by 5 bases, and 8 bases separated the two germline ends. The CDR3 extends over 13 amino acids. CDR1 is WSHSY and CDR2 is SAAADI in the germline V gene. The CDR3 DNA is TGCGCCAGCAGTGAGTGGGGGGGGACTGAAGCTTTCTTT. Translation: CASSEWGGTEAFF.

The J gene is TRBJ2-6, the V gene TRBV6-5; the D gene is possibly TRBD1 (6 bases). In germline, CDR1 is MNHEY, CDR2 SVGAGI. The CDR3 spans 14 residues. V lost 6 bases, J lost 0 bases, and 6 bases lay in between. The CDR3, as DNA: TGTGCCAGCAGGGACAGCTCTGGGGCCAACGTCCTGACTTTC. Protein: CASRDSSGANVLTF.

The chain couples TRBV19 to TRBJ2-6; D perhaps matches TRBD2 (5 bases). Germline V CDR1 and CDR2: LNHDA, SQIVND (reference sequence). The CDR3 extends over 15 amino acids. Trimming cost V 2 bases and J 2 bases, with 7 bases left between them. CDR3 nucleotides: TGTGCCAGTAGTATACGGGGAGCTGGGGCCAACGTCCTGACTTTC. The encoded protein is CASSIRGAGANVLTF.